Listed below are T cell receptor beta chains from one sample, sequenced in a study of cytomegalovirus exposure and HLA in healthy donors. Clones were read by immunoSEQ multiplex PCR, and TCRdb kept only the in-frame ones, dropping some. This sample has tens of thousands of clones, with approximately 66% found just once. The sequenced sample was PBMCs. All receptors derive from a man aged 50 to 60 in good health and CMV-seropositive. Each CDR3 is given with its conserved first and last residue. The D gene is left open where the match is weak. The size of a clone is reported for some rows only, either as once, few or many, or as a class for expanded clones.

v_gene	abundance	j_gene	d_gene	CDR3aa	CDR3nt
TRBV6-5	few	TRBJ1-3	-	CASSYQAFSGNTIYF	TGTGCCAGCAGTTACCAAGCATTCTCTGGAAACACCATATATTTT
TRBV6-5	-	TRBJ2-3	TRBD1	CASSYSTGVDTQYF	TGTGCCAGCAGTTACTCGACAGGGGTGGATACGCAGTATTTT
TRBV6-1	-	TRBJ2-7	TRBD1	CASSLQGTFYEQYF	TGTGCCAGCAGCTTACAGGGGACCTTTTACGAGCAGTACTTC
TRBV29-1	once	TRBJ2-7	TRBD1	CSVEGQGDSPYEQYF	TGCAGCGTTGAGGGGCAGGGGGACAGCCCCTACGAGCAGTACTTC
TRBV6-5	-	TRBJ1-5	TRBD1	CASAGQSNQPQHF	TGTGCCAGCGCGGGACAGAGCAATCAGCCCCAGCATTTT
TRBV15	few	TRBJ1-4	-	CATSRDVNSEKLFF	TGTGCCACCAGCAGAGATGTGAACAGTGAAAAACTGTTTTTT
TRBV7-2	-	TRBJ1-4	-	CASSLQVPGEKLFF	TGTGCCAGCAGCTTACAGGTCCCAGGGGAAAAACTGTTTTTT
TRBV6-1	-	TRBJ1-4	TRBD1	CASRLGEGGNEKLFF	TGTGCCAGCAGACTAGGGGAAGGGGGCAATGAAAAACTGTTTTTT
TRBV19	few	TRBJ1-2	-	CASSIGAGYGYTF	TGTGCCAGTAGTATAGGGGCCGGCTATGGCTACACCTTC
TRBV30	-	TRBJ2-3	TRBD1	CACTGQGDEDTQYF	TGTGCCTGTACTGGGCAGGGGGACGAGGATACGCAGTATTTT
TRBV5-6	few	TRBJ2-7	-	CASSHRYEQYF	TGTGCCAGCAGCCACCGGTACGAGCAGTACTTC
TRBV7-8	-	TRBJ1-2	TRBD1	CASSLRTGGAEGYTF	TGTGCCAGCAGCTTGAGGACAGGGGGCGCGGAGGGCTACACCTTC